A single sample is the source of the 17 T cell receptor beta chains below, sequenced in a study of beta chain features in type 1 diabetes. TCRB transcripts that were expressed got sequenced, as all of the isolated RNA had been reverse transcribed. Profiled with immunoSEQ multiplex PCR; TCRdb holds only in-frame clones, not every one. The sample lists 350,000 or so clones, around 20% occurring once. Specimen: naive CD4+ T cells from blood. These receptors were taken from a woman younger than 35 in good health.

This clone was detected a few times. The chain carries TRBV13 and TRBJ1-2; tentatively, D is TRBD1 (6 bases). This CDR3 comprises 12 residues. Trimming removed 5 bases from V and 8 bases from J, with 12 bases in between. Looked up from germline, CDR1 is PRHDT and CDR2 is FYEKMQ (reference sequence). The DNA for the CDR3 is TGTGCCAGCAGCGCCAACAGGGACGGCTACACCTTC. Its protein product is CASSANRDGYTF.

The chain is built from TRBV18 and TRBJ2-1; TRBD2 matches at 10 bases. The CDR3 extends over 17 amino acids. J gave up 3 bases and V 0 bases, and 5 bases lay outside the gene matches. CDR1 is KGHSH, CDR2 LQKENI, per germline. The DNA of the CDR3 is TGTGCCAGCTCACCACCGCGGACTAGCGGCAACTACAATGAGCAGTTCTTC. This codes for CASSPPRTSGNYNEQFF.

This clone was detected only a few times. The chain combines TRBV29-1 with TRBJ2-1; TRBD2 might be the D (5 bases). The CDR3 has 14 residues. Trimming removed 4 bases at V and 5 bases at J, with 15 bases between. Germline-derived CDR1 and CDR2 are SQVTM and ANQGSEA. CDR3 protein: CSVARTSGNNEQFF. The DNA of the CDR3 is TGCAGCGTTGCACGGACTTCGGGGAACAATGAGCAGTTCTTC.

This sequence joins TRBV6-5 and TRBJ2-1; 14 nucleotides align to TRBD2. In germline, CDR1 is MNHEY, CDR2 SVGAGI. Germline trimming cut 6 bases from V and 10 bases from J; bases unmatched to any gene: 8. There are 15 residues in the CDR3. The DNA for the CDR3 is TGTGCCAGCAGACCGGGACTAGCGGGAGCAGAGGAGCAGTTCTTC. It specifies CASRPGLAGAEEQFF.

This clone was picked up a small number of times. The gene calls are TRBV30 and TRBJ1-1; D gene uncertain. The CDR3 runs 12 residues. The germline V gene encodes CDR1 GTSNPN and CDR2 SVGIG (reference sequence). Trimming stripped 1 base from V and 1 base from J, with 4 bases between. This CDR3 reads CAWSDRNTEAFF. The CDR3 DNA follows: TGTGCCTGGAGTGACAGGAACACTGAAGCTTTCTTT.

This sequence joins TRBV6-1 and TRBJ2-5; 9 bases map to TRBD1. Germline V gene data show CDR1 as MNHNS and CDR2 as SASEGT. The V and J ends lost 6 bases and 7 bases, in that order; junction bases with no gene match: 12. This CDR3 is built from 15 residues. The CDR3 is CASSAPGQGFSTQYF. The CDR3 coding sequence is TGTGCCAGCAGCGCCCCGGGACAGGGTTTTTCGACCCAGTACTTC.

This clone has more than one count but fewer than ten. The gene calls are TRBV23-1 and TRBJ1-5, with D perhaps TRBD1 (6 bases). TRBV23-1 carries the ORF label, with uncertain function. Trimming removed 8 bases from V and 6 bases from J, with 20 bases in between. This CDR3 comprises 15 residues. DNA for the CDR3: TGCGCCAGCCCCAGGGGCACTGGGTCGGGTCAGCCCCAGCATTTT. Encoded protein: CASPRGTGSGQPQHF.

The V gene is TRBV4-2, the J gene TRBJ2-7; 7 bases agree with TRBD1. Germline-derived CDR1 and CDR2 are LGHNA and YNFKEQ. This CDR3 has 15 residues. V shed 4 bases, J shed 0 bases, and the junction held 6 bases outside the gene matches. CDR3 protein: CASSPRRDSSYEQYF. Written as DNA, the CDR3 is TGTGCCAGCAGCCCCCGCCGGGACAGCTCCTACGAGCAGTACTTC.

The chain links TRBV2 to TRBJ2-2; possible D gene TRBD2, 6 bases. Between the trimmed V and J ends, which lost 7 bases and 1 base, there was a span of 10 bases. Germline V gene data show CDR1 as SNHLY and CDR2 as FYNNEI. This CDR3 is 14 amino acids long. The CDR3 DNA reads TGTGCCAGCACACAAGCGGGGAACACCGGGGAGCTGTTTTTT. Its translation is CASTQAGNTGELFF.

V usage is TRBV7-2 and J usage is TRBJ2-1, with D possibly being TRBD2 (6 bases). The V end was cut by 4 bases, the J end by 2 bases, with 18 bases between. CDR1 SGHTA and CDR2 FQGNSA come from the germline V gene. The CDR3 spans 17 residues. CDR3 in DNA: TGTGCCAGCAGCTCAATTTTGACCAGCGGGCCCTACAATGAGCAGTTCTTC. It specifies CASSSILTSGPYNEQFF. Full variable domain (outside the CDR3, taken from reference TRBV7-2 and TRBJ2-1): GAGVSQSPSNKVTEKGKDVELRCDPISGHTALYWYRQSLGQGLEFLIYFQGNSAPDKSGLPSDRFSAERTGGSVSTLTIQRTQQEDSAVYLCASSSILTSGPYNEQFFGPGTRLTVL.

This clone came up a few times. The CDR3: CASSLGPNRNEQYF. DNA for the CDR3: TGCGCCAGCAGCTTGGGGCCAAACAGAAACGAGCAGTACTTC. The rearrangement links TRBV5-1 to TRBJ2-7; no reliable D call. CDR1 is SGHRS, CDR2 YFSETQ, per germline. Trimming stripped 0 bases from V and 5 bases from J, with 12 bases between. CDR3 length equals 14 residues.

This clone has just a few counts. CDR3 sequence (DNA): TGTGCCAGCAGCTTAATGCCGGGCCAGGGTTTCGGCTACACCTTC. Translating it yields CASSLMPGQGFGYTF. V and J are TRBV7-2 and TRBJ1-2; TRBD1 might be the D (5 bases). Germline values: CDR1 SGHTA, CDR2 FQGNSA. V was shortened by 2 bases and J by 8 bases, with 18 bases between the two germline ends. The CDR3 length is 15 residues.

The sample holds a few counts of this clone. The chain employs TRBV19 and TRBJ2-1; TRBD1 matches at 7 bases. The V segment lost 8 bases and the J segment 4 bases; nucleotides outside the gene matches: 11. The germline V gene has CDR1 LNHDA and CDR2 SQIVND (reference sequence). The CDR3 has 15 amino acids. The CDR3: CASRTQGVLYNEQFF. The CDR3, as DNA: TGTGCCAGTCGGACCCAGGGGGTCTTATACAATGAGCAGTTCTTC.

Only a few counts were recorded for this clone. CDR3 bases: TGCGCCAGCAGCCACCCGAATCGCGGCCCAGCCAACTATGGCTACACCTTC. Residues: CASSHPNRGPANYGYTF. The chain has TRBV4-1 and TRBJ1-2; the D is unclear. The CDR3 runs 17 residues. Trimming left V 3 bases short and J 2 bases short, with 19 bases between. CDR1 MGHRA and CDR2 YSYEKL come from the germline V gene.

The chain joins TRBV5-1 to TRBJ1-4; D not certain. Germline-derived CDR1 and CDR2 are SGHRS and YFSETQ. The CDR3 runs 14 residues. Trimming took off 6 bases at V and 2 bases at J, with 11 bases between the two ends. The CDR3 loop reads CASTPTGTNEKLFF. The DNA for the CDR3 is TGCGCCAGCACCCCTACGGGGACTAATGAAAAACTGTTTTTT.

This clone was observed a handful of times. The chain uses TRBV30 and TRBJ2-6, with D perhaps matching TRBD1 (6 bases). Per germline, CDR1 GTSNPN and CDR2 SVGIG (reference sequence). V lost 3 bases, J lost 4 bases, and 10 bases lay in between. CDR3 length: 14 residues. CDR3 sequence: CAWRQGPGANVLTF. In DNA, the CDR3 is TGTGCCTGGAGACAGGGACCCGGGGCCAACGTCCTGACTTTC. Full variable domain (rest looked up from reference TRBV30 and TRBJ2-6): SQTIHQWPATLVQPVGSPLSLECTVEGTSNPNLYWYRQAAGRGLQLLFYSVGIGQISSEVPQNLSASRPQDRQFILSSKKLLLSDSGFYLCAWRQGPGANVLTFGAGSRLTVL.

A remark on this clone: Other nucleotide sequences in the sample specify the same CDR3. The chain uses TRBV18 and TRBJ2-3, with 8 bases lining up with TRBD1. Germline-derived CDR1 and CDR2 are KGHSH and LQKENI. Unmatched junction bases numbered 5, after V lost 6 bases and J lost 0 bases. The CDR3 is made up of 15 amino acids. Here the CDR3 reads CASSPDRASTDTQYF. The CDR3 bases are TGTGCCAGCTCCCCGGACAGGGCTAGCACAGATACGCAGTATTTT.